The 6 T cell receptor beta chains listed next were all sequenced from one sample in a study of blood T cell repertoires in COVID-19. TCRdb's copy holds only in-frame clones and misses some; the assay was immunoSEQ multiplex PCR. The sample has about 69,000 clones, roughly 79% seen once; the top ten hold around 47%. The specimen was peripheral blood. These receptors all come from a human donor in a cohort sampled during active COVID-19.

The chain uses TRBV30 and TRBJ1-6; D is unresolved. The V gene's germline CDR1 is GTSNPN and CDR2 SVGIG (reference sequence). V was clipped by 3 bases and J by 3 bases, with 9 bases between them. The CDR3 totals 14 residues. The CDR3 region is CAWSGGFYNSPLHF. CDR3 nucleotides: TGTGCCTGGAGCGGAGGGTTCTATAATTCACCCCTCCACTTT.

The sample holds one count of this clone. J is TRBJ2-7 and V is TRBV6-1; D perhaps matches TRBD2 (5 bases). The CDR3 has 15 residues. Germline CDR1 MNHNS, CDR2 SASEGT. V was cut by 1 base and J by 1 base, with 11 bases left in between. This chain's CDR3 is CASSEEAGTSYEQYF. CDR3 coding DNA: TGTGCCAGCAGTGAAGAGGCGGGCACTTCCTACGAGCAGTACTTC.

This rearrangement joins TRBV5-5 to TRBJ2-7; D remains unclear. The CDR3 length is 14 residues. V lost 1 base and J lost 0, with 8 bases in between. Per the germline V gene, CDR1 is SGHKS and CDR2 is YYEKEE (reference sequence). The CDR3 loop reads CASSLNTVSYEQYF. DNA of the CDR3: TGTGCCAGCAGCTTGAACACCGTCTCCTACGAGCAGTACTTC.

The chain combines TRBV7-2 with TRBJ2-1; 12 positions match TRBD2. V lost 1 base, J lost 9 bases, and 4 bases stayed unmatched. The CDR3 contains 15 residues. Per the germline V gene, CDR1 is SGHTA and CDR2 is FQGNSA. CDR3 sequence (DNA): TGTGCCAGCAGCTTAGTGACTAGCGGGAGTGGTGAGCAGTTCTTC. Amino acid sequence: CASSLVTSGSGEQFF.

This chain uses TRBV2 with TRBJ2-4; D is uncertain. V dropped 7 bases and J dropped 1 base, with 11 bases sitting between them. The CDR3 extends over 14 amino acids. Germline CDR1 and CDR2: SNHLY and FYNNEI. The chain's CDR3 is CASKLQSAKNIQYF. The CDR3, as DNA: TGTGCCAGCAAGTTGCAGTCGGCCAAAAACATTCAGTACTTC.

Regarding this clone: A much larger clone differs by one base, so this may be a read error. The sample holds other DNA sequences that translate to the same CDR3. The V call is TRBV5-5, the J call TRBJ2-1; 10 positions agree with TRBD2. Trimming at V came to 3 bases and at J to 8 bases, leaving 11 bases not matched to a gene. The germline V gene has CDR1 SGHKS and CDR2 YYEKEE (reference sequence). The CDR3 runs 16 residues. The CDR3, as DNA: TGTGCCAGCAGCTGGCTGAGCGGGGGGGCGAGGGATGAGCAGTTCTTC. Translated: CASSWLSGGARDEQFF. Using reference TRBV5-5 and TRBJ2-1 for the parts outside the CDR3, the full variable domain is DAGVTQSPTHLIKTRGQQVTLRCSPISGHKSVSWYQQVLGQGPQFIFQYYEKEERGRGNFPDRFSARQFPNYSSELNVNALLLGDSALYLCASSWLSGGARDEQFFGPGTRLTVL.